A single sample is the source of the 14 T cell receptor beta chains below, sequenced in a study of regulatory T cells in long-lasting Graves disease. Time point described: persistent/refractory GD, antithyroid drugs over 5 years with positive TRAb. PBMC-derived RNA was used for the TCR library. Investigators prepared the TCR beta libraries by applying iRepertoire HTBI primers and Arm-PCR of CDR3 regions. TCRdb redid the calling of the multiplex PCR reads with MiXCR, one entry per CDR3 protein. Here the sample spans around 510,000 distinct CDR3 sequences, 20% being singletons. Sequencing was performed on peripheral blood mononuclear cells (PBMCs), taken when the disease was refractory, from a patient treated with antithyroid drugs. The receptors here all came from a female donor with Graves disease.

This sequence joins TRBV11-3 and TRBJ2-2; TRBD2 might be the D (5 bases). V gave up 6 bases and J gave up 5 bases, with 10 bases separating them. The CDR3 runs to 13 residues. Per germline, CDR1 SGHNT and CDR2 YENEEA. The CDR3 DNA sequence: TGTGCCAGCAGTACCGGCGGGACCGGGGAGCTGTTTTTT. As protein: CASSTGGTGELFF.

V is TRBV5-1 and J is TRBJ2-7; 10 nucleotides line up with TRBD2. V was pared by 4 bases and J by 2 bases, with 6 bases of the junction left unmatched. The CDR3 consists of 15 residues. CDR1 is SGHRS and CDR2 is YFSETQ in the germline V gene. In DNA form, the CDR3 reads TGCGCCAGCAGCGACACGAGCGGGAGGGCCTACGAGCAGTACTTC. Residues: CASSDTSGRAYEQYF.

This chain connects TRBV14 to TRBJ2-7; D unclear. The CDR3 has 13 residues. Germline V lookup: CDR1 SGHDN, CDR2 FVKESK. V lost 2 bases to trimming and J lost 3 bases, with 8 bases between them. Here the CDR3 DNA reads TGTGCCAGCAGCCAAACACTGATCTACGAGCAGTACTTC. Translated, it gives CASSQTLIYEQYF.

V usage is TRBV7-9 and J usage is TRBJ2-7, with TRBD2 identical over 10 bases. This CDR3 region has 16 residues. Trimming took 5 bases from V and 0 from J; bases not matched to a gene: 7. CDR1 is SEHNR, CDR2 FQNEAQ, per germline (reference sequence). CDR3 residues: CASSIGLADSSYEQYF. The CDR3 coding sequence is TGTGCCAGCAGCATCGGACTAGCGGATAGCTCCTACGAGCAGTACTTC. Variable domain in full (rest from reference TRBV7-9 and TRBJ2-7): DTGVSQNPRHKITKRGQNVTFRCDPISEHNRLYWYRQTLGQGPEFLTYFQNEAQLEKSRLLSDRFSAERPKGSFSTLEIQRTEQGDSAMYLCASSIGLADSSYEQYFGPGTRLTVT.

This clonotype has at least ten counts. This CDR3 reads CASSSGWDRANTEAFF. CDR3 DNA sequence: TGTGCCAGCAGTTCAGGATGGGACAGGGCTAACACTGAAGCTTTCTTT. The chain joins TRBV6-9 to TRBJ1-1; 9 bases are a match to TRBD1. V trimming: 4 bases; J trimming: 2 bases; junction bases outside the gene matches: 8. The CDR3 covers 16 residues. Germline assignment: CDR1 MNHGY and CDR2 SVAAGI.

This sequence joins TRBV6-1 and TRBJ2-3; D unclear. The CDR3 length is 13 residues. The V gene lost 5 bases and the J gene lost 4 bases, with 10 bases spanning the gap. Germline lookup yields CDR1 MNHNS and CDR2 SASEGT. The CDR3 here is CASSPRWADTQYF. DNA of the CDR3: TGTGCCAGCAGTCCCAGGTGGGCAGATACGCAGTATTTT.

As to this clonotype: The junction does not match germline at one end; this may be a read error. The chain has TRBV20-1 and TRBJ2-5; D is ambiguous. This CDR3 is built from 14 residues. CDR1 and CDR2 (germline): DFQATT, SNEGSKA (reference sequence). The CDR3 DNA is TGCAGTGCTAGAGATCTTCTAGTATCGGAGACCGAGTACTTC. It translates to CSARDLLVSETEYF.

This clonotype was counted a few times. The chain has TRBV28 and TRBJ2-2; the D is unclear. V lost 7 bases to trimming and J lost 2 bases, with 8 bases between them. This CDR3 comprises 13 residues. Germline V lookup: CDR1 MDHEN, CDR2 SYDVKM. In nucleotides, the CDR3 is TGTGCCAGCACCTGGGGAAACACCGGGGAGCTGTTTTTT. This encodes CASTWGNTGELFF.

This clonotype came up many times. The V gene is TRBV6-1, the J gene TRBJ2-7, with 7 bases matching TRBD2. This CDR3 contains 15 residues. J was trimmed by 0 bases and V by 9 bases; bases with no gene match: 11. The germline gives CDR1 MNHNS, CDR2 SASEGT. CDR3 in DNA: TGTGCCAGTAGACTCCGGTCTAGCGGCTCCTACGAGCAGTACTTC. It codes for CASRLRSSGSYEQYF.

The CDR3 coding sequence is TGTGCCAGCAGTGGATACAGGGTTCTCTACGCTGAAGCTTTCTTT. Translating it yields CASSGYRVLYAEAFF. The rearrangement uses TRBV6-1 and TRBJ1-1; a weak D match, TRBD1 (6 bases). V dropped 4 bases and J dropped 6 bases, with 18 bases sitting between them. CDR3 length equals 15 residues. The germline gives CDR1 MNHNS, CDR2 SASEGT.

Within the sample, this clonotype is medium-sized. The CDR3: CASSLSGNLNTEAFF. In DNA, the CDR3 is TGTGCCAGCAGTTTATCAGGAAACTTGAACACTGAAGCTTTCTTT. V is TRBV27 and J is TRBJ1-1, with unresolved D. The CDR3 is 15 residues long. V lost 0 bases, J lost 0 bases, and 8 bases lay in between. Germline V lookup: CDR1 MNHEY, CDR2 SMNVEV (reference sequence).

The rearrangement links TRBV24-1 to TRBJ2-5; TRBD2 matches 13 bases. Germline assignment: CDR1 KGHDR and CDR2 SFDVKD. With V trimmed by 0 bases and J by 5 bases, 8 bases remained unmatched. The CDR3 spans 18 residues. CDR3 coding DNA: TGTGCCACCAGTGATTTGCCACTAGCGGGAGGGCCCGGGGAGACCCAGTACTTC. Translating it yields CATSDLPLAGGPGETQYF.

This clonotype was counted between two and nine times. The J gene is TRBJ1-2, the V gene TRBV7-9; a possible D gene is TRBD1 (6 bases). Trimming removed 1 base at V and 7 bases at J, with 16 bases between. Germline V gives CDR1 SEHNR, CDR2 FQNEAQ (reference sequence). The CDR3 runs to 15 residues. The DNA for the CDR3 is TGTGCCAGCAGCTTAGTCGGGGGCTCGGTTCGTGGCTACACCTTC. Amino acid sequence: CASSLVGGSVRGYTF.

This clonotype was found many times. The chain links TRBV28 to TRBJ1-4; no clear D. The CDR3 sequence is 14 residues long. The germline V and J ends were trimmed by 7 bases and 4 bases, with 13 bases remaining between them. Germline CDR1 reads MDHEN; CDR2 reads SYDVKM. CDR3 coding DNA: TGTGCCAGCAAAAAGGCCTTCCTTAATGAAAAACTGTTTTTT. This translates into CASKKAFLNEKLFF.